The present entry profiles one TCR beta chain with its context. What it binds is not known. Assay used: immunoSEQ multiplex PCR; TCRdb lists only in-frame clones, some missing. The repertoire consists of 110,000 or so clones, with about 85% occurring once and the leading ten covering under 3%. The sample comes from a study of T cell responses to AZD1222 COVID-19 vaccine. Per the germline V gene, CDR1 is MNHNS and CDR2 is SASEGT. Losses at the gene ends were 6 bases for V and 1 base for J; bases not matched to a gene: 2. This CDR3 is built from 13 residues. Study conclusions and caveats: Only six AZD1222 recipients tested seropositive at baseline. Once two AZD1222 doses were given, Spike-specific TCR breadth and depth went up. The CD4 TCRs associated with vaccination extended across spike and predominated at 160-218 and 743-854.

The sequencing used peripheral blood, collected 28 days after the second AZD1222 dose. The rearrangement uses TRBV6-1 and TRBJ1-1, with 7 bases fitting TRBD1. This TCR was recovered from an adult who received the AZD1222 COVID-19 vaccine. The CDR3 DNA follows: TGTGCCAGCAGGTGGACAGGGAACACTGAAGCTTTCTTT. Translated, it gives CASRWTGNTEAFF.